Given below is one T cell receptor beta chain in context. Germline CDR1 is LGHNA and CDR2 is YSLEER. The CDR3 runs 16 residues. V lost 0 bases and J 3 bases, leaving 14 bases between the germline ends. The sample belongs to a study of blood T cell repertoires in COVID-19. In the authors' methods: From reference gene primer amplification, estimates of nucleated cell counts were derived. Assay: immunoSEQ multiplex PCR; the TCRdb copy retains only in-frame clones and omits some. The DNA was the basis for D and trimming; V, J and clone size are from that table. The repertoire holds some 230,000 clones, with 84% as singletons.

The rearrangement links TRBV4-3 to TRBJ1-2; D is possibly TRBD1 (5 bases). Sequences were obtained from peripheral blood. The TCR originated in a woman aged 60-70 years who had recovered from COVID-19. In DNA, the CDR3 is TGCGCCAGCAGCCAAGATTTTCCCGGGACTCACTATGGCTACACCTTC. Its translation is CASSQDFPGTHYGYTF.